This entry describes one T cell receptor (beta chain). The germline V and J ends were trimmed by 5 bases and 0 bases, with 14 bases remaining between them. Germline assignment: CDR1 SGHTA and CDR2 FQGTGA. The CDR3 covers 16 residues. All donors qualified as healthy HIV-negative adults and had experienced no recent acute infections or vaccinations. This specimen comes from a study of shared clonotypes between healthy human individuals. Overall study: Donor composition was a couple of women and a few men, aged 18 to 49.

How the authors handled the data: Sequence data from immunoSEQ were junction-only and lacked quality scores; consequently, filtering differed. Profiling relied on immunoSEQ multiplex PCR, and the TCRdb table lists in-frame clones only, not all of them. V and J calls and clone size are as listed in that table; D and trimming were resolved from the DNA. The sample has more than 900,000 clones; about 80% are singletons. The receptor's source is a man aged 18 to 29 in good health. Some clones in this sample may be carry-over from other donors' samples. The sample taken for sequencing was memory CD4+ T cells from PBMCs. Subset of the sample: CD45RA-negative fraction. The chain uses TRBV7-3 and TRBJ2-1; D may be TRBD2 (6 bases). The chain's CDR3 is CASSVFPGVSYNEQFF. In nucleotides, the CDR3 is TGTGCCAGCAGCGTATTCCCGGGAGTCTCCTACAATGAGCAGTTCTTC.